What follows are 14 T cell receptor beta chains derived from one specimen sequenced in a study of T cell responses to AZD1222 COVID-19 vaccine. Sequencing was performed with immunoSEQ multiplex PCR; in TCRdb, only in-frame clones are kept and a portion is missing. The sample carries about 150,000 clones, 80% to 95% recorded once. Material: peripheral blood, obtained 28 days after the second AZD1222 dose. These receptors all stem from an adult who received the AZD1222 COVID-19 vaccine.

The chain couples TRBV28 to TRBJ1-2, with 7 bases that match TRBD1. With 8 bases clipped from V and 4 bases from J, the junction kept 16 bases outside the gene matches. The germline V gene encodes CDR1 MDHEN and CDR2 SYDVKM. This CDR3 has 16 residues. The DNA of the CDR3 is TGTGCCAGCGGCTCTGGAACAGGGGCGGATGTCTATGGCTACACCTTC. Residues: CASGSGTGADVYGYTF.

The J gene is TRBJ2-2, the V gene TRBV5-1, with D possibly TRBD2 on 5 matching bases. Trimming took off 4 bases at V and 6 bases at J, with 10 bases between the two ends. The V gene's germline CDR1 is SGHRS and CDR2 YFSETQ. The length of the CDR3 is 13 residues. CDR3 in amino acids: CASSTTSAGELFF. The CDR3 bases are TGCGCCAGCAGCACAACTAGTGCCGGGGAGCTGTTTTTT.

The chain uses TRBV5-1 and TRBJ2-3; a possible D gene is TRBD2 (5 bases). The CDR3 is 15 amino acids. Trimming left V 4 bases short and J 1 base short, with 13 bases between. Germline-derived CDR1 and CDR2 are SGHRS and YFSETQ. The CDR3 DNA sequence: TGCGCCAGCAGCGGGAGTGACGGCGGCACAGATACGCAGTATTTT. Protein sequence: CASSGSDGGTDTQYF.

The chain recombines TRBV19 with TRBJ2-1, with D tentatively TRBD1 or TRBD2 (5 bases each). The germline CDR1 and CDR2 sequences are LNHDA and SQIVND (reference sequence). Trimming shortened V by 3 bases and J by 0 bases, and 9 bases separated the two germline ends. CDR3 length: 15 amino acids. The CDR3, as DNA: TGTGCCAGTAGTATTGGGGCGGGCTCCTACAATGAGCAGTTCTTC. This gives the protein CASSIGAGSYNEQFF.

V and J are TRBV29-1 and TRBJ1-1; D remains unclear. Germline lookup yields CDR1 SQVTM and CDR2 ANQGSEA. The CDR3 has 13 residues. Deletions cut 5 bases from V and 2 bases from J, with 12 bases between. The CDR3 nucleotides read TGCAGCGTTTTCTCGGGTAGAAACACTGAAGCTTTCTTT. This translates into CSVFSGRNTEAFF.

The V and J genes are TRBV2 and TRBJ2-3; D remains ambiguous. Trimming cost V 7 bases and J 0 bases, with 8 bases left between them. The CDR3 runs 13 residues. The germline gives CDR1 SNHLY, CDR2 FYNNEI. The CDR3 region is CASMTTSTDTQYF. In DNA form, the CDR3 reads TGTGCCAGCATGACAACTAGCACAGATACGCAGTATTTT.

Here the CDR3 reads CASSPGQGNSYNSPLHF. The CDR3 DNA reads TGTGCCAGCAGCCCGGGCCAGGGTAACTCCTATAATTCACCCCTCCACTTT. The chain combines TRBV5-6 with TRBJ1-6; TRBD1 might be the D (5 bases). This CDR3 is built from 17 residues. Deletions cut 4 bases from V and 0 bases from J, with 14 bases between. The germline gives CDR1 SGHDT, CDR2 YYEEEE.

V and J are TRBV6-5 and TRBJ2-7, with TRBD1 matching 12 bases. Trimming at V came to 2 bases and at J to 4 bases, leaving 3 bases not matched to a gene. CDR1 MNHEY and CDR2 SVGAGI come from the germline V gene. The CDR3 runs 15 residues. The CDR3 DNA follows: TGTGCCAGCAGTTACGGGACAGGGGGCCGGTACGAGCAGTACTTC. This translates into CASSYGTGGRYEQYF.

This chain links TRBV2 with TRBJ2-7; D possibly corresponds to TRBD2 (7 bases). V was clipped by 8 bases and J by 7 bases, with 15 bases between them. The CDR3 contains 12 residues. Germline V lookup: CDR1 SNHLY, CDR2 FYNNEI. The CDR3 DNA follows: TGTGCCAGCTCCGGGGGGCCTGCGGAGCAGTACTTC. It codes for CASSGGPAEQYF.

The chain recombines TRBV28 with TRBJ1-5; possibly TRBD1 for D (5 bases). The CDR3 is 14 residues long. Trimming cost V 6 bases and J 2 bases, with 11 bases left between them. Germline V gene lookup returns CDR1 MDHEN and CDR2 SYDVKM. The CDR3 DNA reads as TGTGCCAGCAGCCCTCCGGGGGGCAATCAGCCCCAGCATTTT. Translating gives CASSPPGGNQPQHF.

The chain joins TRBV5-1 to TRBJ2-7; TRBD1 matches 7 bases. CDR1 is SGHRS and CDR2 is YFSETQ in the germline V gene. V trimming: 5 bases; J trimming: 0 bases; junction bases outside the gene matches: 5. The CDR3 is 14 residues long. CDR3 protein: CASREWDSSYEQYF. As DNA, the CDR3 is TGCGCCAGCAGGGAGTGGGACAGCTCCTACGAGCAGTACTTC.

J is TRBJ1-5 and V is TRBV27; 9 nucleotides align to TRBD1. V trimming: 6 bases; J trimming: 5 bases; junction bases outside the gene matches: 5. CDR1 and CDR2 (germline): MNHEY, SMNVEV (reference sequence). This CDR3 contains 14 residues. CDR3 nucleotide sequence: TGTGCCAGCAGCGCCGACAGGGGGGATCAGCCCCAGCATTTT. Translating it yields CASSADRGDQPQHF.

This chain links TRBV30 with TRBJ2-5, with D perhaps given as TRBD1 or TRBD2 (6 bases each). Germline values: CDR1 GTSNPN, CDR2 SVGIG (reference sequence). V was clipped by 2 bases and J by 5 bases, with 21 bases between them. This CDR3 comprises 16 residues. The CDR3 region is CAWSPPLGGIRETQYF. Here the CDR3 DNA reads TGTGCCTGGAGTCCCCCTCTAGGGGGGATCAGGGAGACCCAGTACTTC.

CDR3 loop: CAWSVPGSSYEQYF. The DNA for the CDR3 is TGTGCCTGGAGTGTACCCGGGAGCTCCTACGAGCAGTACTTC. The rearrangement uses TRBV30 and TRBJ2-7; maybe TRBD2 (6 bases). Between the trimmed V and J ends, which lost 0 bases and 0 bases, there was a span of 9 bases. There are 14 residues in the CDR3. CDR1 is GTSNPN, CDR2 SVGIG, per germline (reference sequence).